Detailed here is one TCR beta chain. Its antigen is currently unknown. This sample stems from a study of identifying expanded T cells in peripheral blood. Study-wide findings and caveats: Across healthy donors, higher total template counts meant significantly greater roughly two-week count variance.

The method was immunoSEQ multiplex PCR; TCRdb's version includes in-frame clones alone and lacks a portion of them. The repertoire consists of tens of thousands of clones, with 89% occurring once and the leading ten covering about 3%. No infections or other immune events were documented during collection. Trimming removed 4 bases from V and 6 bases from J, with 31 bases in between. This CDR3 spans 20 amino acids. This TCR was sampled from a person aged 18 to 70 in good health. What was sequenced was blood. The chain employs TRBV5-3 and TRBJ2-2; possibly TRBD2 for D (5 bases). TRBV5-3 falls under the ORF class, with uncertain function. CDR3 in amino acids: CARSAYRDLSYTRSPGELFF. CDR3 nucleotide sequence: TGTGCCAGAAGCGCGTACCGGGATTTATCCTATACTAGGTCCCCCGGGGAGCTGTTTTTT.